The source of this T cell receptor (beta chain) is a study of T cell repertoires in cytomegalovirus infection. Study-level information: CMV infection and matching HLA type were both indicated by public TCR beta signatures.

The CDR3 runs 15 residues. Trimming took 2 bases from V and 1 from J, leaving 8 bases between them. The germline gives CDR1 MNHEY, CDR2 SVGAGI. A few counts support this clonotype. TCRdb used MiXCR to reprocess the reads, holding one entry per CDR3 protein. The sample includes 150,000 to 160,000 distinct CDR3 sequences, about a quarter of them seen just once. This chain connects TRBV6-5 to TRBJ2-2; the D is unclear. The receptor was derived from a human donor in good health (CMV status not recorded). Some clones in this sample may be carry-over from other donors' samples. Sample: PBMCs. The CDR3 spells CASSYDNRNTGELFF. The CDR3 region has the DNA TGTGCCAGCAGTTACGACAATAGGAACACCGGGGAGCTGTTTTTT.